This T cell receptor (beta chain) was obtained from a study of CD8 T cells in ankylosing spondylitis. TCRdb analysed the 5' RACE reads with MiXCR anew, one entry per CDR3 protein. This sample has more than 650,000 distinct CDR3 sequences, with roughly 10% found just once. Germline-derived CDR1 and CDR2 are KGHDR and SFDVKD. This CDR3 contains 15 residues. Trimming at V came to 9 bases and at J to 6 bases, leaving 11 bases not matched to a gene. Overall study results and limits: A motif in TCR beta, a set of eight highly homologous variants, appeared characteristic of ankylosing spondylitis blood. According to the report, clones linked to the disease were significantly enriched in matched synovial fluid samples taken from ankylosing spondylitis patients.

This clonotype has a handful of counts. Its antigen is as yet unknown. The gene calls are TRBV24-1 and TRBJ2-2; the match to TRBD2 covers 8 bases. Sequenced input: blood, either unsorted or a sorted T cell fraction (not recorded which). The sequence came from a male donor with ankylosing spondylitis. The CDR3: CATATSGDGAGELFF. The CDR3 DNA reads TGTGCCACCGCTACTAGCGGAGACGGGGCCGGGGAGCTGTTTTTT.